The T cell receptor beta chain under discussion was sequenced for a study of a mutant IDH1 vaccine in newly diagnosed glioma. Study at large: Patients had eight vaccinations, in weeks 1, 3, 5, 7, 11, 15, 19 and 23. Commencement of vaccination occurred 4-6 weeks following radiotherapy alone, or concurrently with temozolomide cycles. Treated patients, around 60% male and about 38% female, averaged approximately 40 years of age.

Data came from immunoSEQ multiplex PCR; TCRdb stores just in-frame clones and leaves some out. Here the sample spans 70,000 to 95,000 clones, more than 80% being singletons. Broader study findings: Induction of immune responses by the vaccine occurred in roughly 93% of patients.

Of note for this clone: The antigen remains undetermined.

As for time point: week 23, last vaccination. In every dose of vaccine, 300 ug of mutant IDH1 20-mer peptide was given alongside topical imiquimod. Looked up from germline, CDR1 is SGDLS and CDR2 is YYNGEE. Between the trimmed V and J ends, which lost 4 bases and 5 bases, there was a span of 18 bases. The CDR3 totals 15 residues. The chain carries TRBV9 and TRBJ1-1; possible D gene TRBD1, 5 bases. The sample was PBMCs, taken from a glioma patient whose treatment included an IDH1 peptide vaccine. The clonotype comes from a woman between 50 and 59 years old with glioma. The CDR3 is CASSPSGQGTTEAFF. CDR3 bases: TGTGCCAGCAGCCCCTCCGGCCAGGGTACTACTGAAGCTTTCTTT.